This record covers a single T cell receptor (beta chain). Data came from immunoSEQ multiplex PCR; TCRdb stores just in-frame clones and leaves some out. The top ten clones hold 0.95% to 1.3% of a sample with hundreds of thousands of clones, 85% to 90% of them seen once. Trimming took off 5 bases at V and 0 bases at J, with 21 bases between the two ends. Germline V gene sequence: CDR1 MNHNY, CDR2 SVGAGI (reference sequence). This CDR3 has 18 residues. This sample was taken from a study of blood T cell repertoires in COVID-19. Sequences were obtained from PBMCs or T cells enriched from blood (not recorded which). The source of this sequence is a man aged 25-45 years who had recovered from COVID-19. The V gene is TRBV6-6, the J gene TRBJ2-3; D possibly corresponds to TRBD1 (6 bases). The CDR3 coding sequence is TGTGCCAGCAGTCTGCTGGGGGCCCCCAAGACCAGCACAGATACGCAGTATTTT. Translation: CASSLLGAPKTSTDTQYF.